This TCR beta chain originates from a study of T cell responses to AZD1222 COVID-19 vaccine. Regarding the study as a whole: Regions 160-218 and 743-854 dominated among vaccine-associated CD4 TCRs spanning spike. Among those given AZD1222, only five to seven were seropositive at baseline.

As to this clone: The antigen remains unidentified.

TCRdb's copy holds only in-frame clones and misses some; the assay was immunoSEQ multiplex PCR. The table has fewer than 5,500 clones, 75% to 90% seen once. This sample comprised peripheral blood, obtained 28 days after the second AZD1222 dose. The sequence derives from an adult who received the AZD1222 COVID-19 vaccine.

The CDR3 loop reads CASSSTSGRASYNEQFF. CDR3 sequence (DNA): TGTGCCAGCAGCTCCACTAGCGGGAGGGCCTCCTACAATGAGCAGTTCTTC. V is TRBV7-2 and J is TRBJ2-1; 13 bases map to TRBD2. The germline V gene has CDR1 SGHTA and CDR2 FQGNSA. The CDR3 loop spans 17 amino acids. The trim removed 4 bases at V and 0 bases at J, leaving 3 bases unmatched. The full variable domain, in which reference TRBV7-2 and TRBJ2-1 provide the parts outside the CDR3, is GAGVSQSPSNKVTEKGKDVELRCDPISGHTALYWYRQSLGQGLEFLIYFQGNSAPDKSGLPSDRFSAERTGGSVSTLTIQRTQQEDSAVYLCASSSTSGRASYNEQFFGPGTRLTVL.